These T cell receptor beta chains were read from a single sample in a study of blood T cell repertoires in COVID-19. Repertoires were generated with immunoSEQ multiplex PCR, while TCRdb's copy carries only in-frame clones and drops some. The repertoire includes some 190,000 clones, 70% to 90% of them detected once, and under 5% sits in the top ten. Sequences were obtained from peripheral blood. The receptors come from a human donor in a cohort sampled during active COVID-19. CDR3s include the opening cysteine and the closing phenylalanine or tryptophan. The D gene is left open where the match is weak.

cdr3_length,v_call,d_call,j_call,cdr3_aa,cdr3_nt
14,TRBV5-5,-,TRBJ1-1,CASSLGQMNTEAFF,TGTGCCAGCAGCTTGGGACAGATGAACACTGAAGCTTTCTTT
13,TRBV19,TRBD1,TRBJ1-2,CASSPGTDYGYTF,TGTGCCAGTAGCCCCGGGACAGACTATGGCTACACCTTC
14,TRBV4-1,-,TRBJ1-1,CASSQTDRYTEAFF,TGCGCCAGCAGCCAAACAGACAGATACACTGAAGCTTTCTTT
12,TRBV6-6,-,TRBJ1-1,CASLQGGTEAFF,TGTGCCAGCCTTCAGGGAGGCACTGAAGCTTTCTTT
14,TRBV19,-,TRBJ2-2,CASSPRIHTGELFF,TGTGCCAGTAGCCCCAGGATACACACCGGGGAGCTGTTTTTT
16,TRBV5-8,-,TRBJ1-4,CASSLGAGRRNEKLFF,TGTGCCAGCAGCTTGGGTGCGGGACGGAGGAATGAAAAACTGTTTTTT
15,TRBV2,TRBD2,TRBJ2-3,CASKEAGVATDTQYF,TGTGCCAGCAAAGAAGCGGGAGTTGCCACAGATACGCAGTATTTT
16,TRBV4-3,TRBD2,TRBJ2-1,CASSQDIRTSVDEQFF,TGCGCCAGCAGCCAAGATATAAGGACTAGCGTCGATGAGCAGTTCTTC
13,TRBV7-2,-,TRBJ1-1,CASSGPGGTEAFF,TGTGCCAGCAGCGGTCCGGGGGGCACTGAAGCTTTCTTT
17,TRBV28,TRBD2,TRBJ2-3,CASSLGTSGSWTDTQYF,TGTGCCAGCAGTTTAGGGACTAGCGGGAGTTGGACAGATACGCAGTATTTT
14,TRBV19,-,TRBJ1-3,CASNDRSAGNTIYF,TGTGCCAGTAATGACAGGTCAGCTGGAAACACCATATATTTT